Following are 9 T cell receptor beta chains from one sample sequenced in a study of blood T cell repertoires in COVID-19 (dated by TCRdb to 2018 to 2020). Library method: the immunoSEQ multiplex PCR assay. As stored in TCRdb, this immuneACCESS dataset retains in-frame rearrangements with V and J assigned. A fraction of the clones does not appear; measured against another copy, unresolved V genes explain less than half of the discrepancy, and the remainder lacks a known reason. This sample has approximately 49,000 clones in its table, and around 84% of those were observed once. Roughly 1.4% of the sample goes to the ten largest clones. The sample comprised peripheral blood. These receptors were taken from a man between 50 and 59 years old with acute or convalescent COVID-19.

This chain connects TRBV11-2 to TRBJ2-7, with D unclear. V was shortened by 0 bases and J by 3 bases, with 15 bases between the two germline ends. CDR3 length equals 16 residues. Per germline, CDR1 SGHAT and CDR2 FQNNGV. The CDR3 region has the DNA TGTGCCAGCAGCTTAGATCTAGGTGTGAAGTTCTACGAGCAGTACTTC. Amino acid sequence: CASSLDLGVKFYEQYF.

V is TRBV4-3 and J is TRBJ2-7; 7 positions agree with TRBD1. This CDR3 spans 15 amino acids. Germline CDR1 and CDR2: LGHNA and YSLEER. V lost 9 bases and J lost 3; bases outside the gene matches: 14. The CDR3 is CARGPCWDRIYEQYF. Written as DNA, the CDR3 is TGCGCCAGGGGGCCCTGCTGGGACAGAATCTACGAGCAGTACTTC.

The chain joins TRBV2 to TRBJ2-5, with a weak D call TRBD2 (5 bases). V lost 9 bases, J lost 2 bases, and 16 bases lay in between. CDR1 is SNHLY, CDR2 FYNNEI, per germline. The CDR3 consists of 14 residues. In DNA form, the CDR3 reads TGTGCCAGTAGGTTGGGAGCGGTACAAGAGACCCAGTACTTC. This sequence encodes CASRLGAVQETQYF. The full variable domain, in which reference TRBV2 and TRBJ2-5 provide the parts outside the CDR3, is EPEVTQTPSHQVTQMGQEVILRCVPISNHLYFYWYRQILGQKVEFLVSFYNNEISEKSEIFDDQFSVERPDGSNFTLKIRSTKLEDSAMYFCASRLGAVQETQYFGPGTRLLVL.

This sequence joins TRBV6-5 and TRBJ1-3, with D maybe TRBD1 (5 bases). Per germline, CDR1 MNHEY and CDR2 SVGAGI. This CDR3 has 12 amino acids. V lost 4 bases and J lost 7, with 8 bases in between. As DNA, the CDR3 is TGTGCCAGCAGTTTCAACAGGAACACCATATATTTT. It is translated as CASSFNRNTIYF.

This clone was picked up a small number of times. The chain carries TRBV3-1 (or the pseudogene TRBV3-2) and TRBJ1-6, with 7 bases aligning to TRBD1. V lost 2 bases to trimming and J lost 4 bases; unmatched junction nucleotides: 5. Germline V CDR1 and CDR2: LGHDT, YNNKEL (reference sequence). This CDR3 region has 16 residues. The CDR3 sequence: CASSQTGTAYNSPLHF. CDR3 bases: TGTGCCAGCAGCCAAACCGGGACAGCGTATAATTCACCCCTCCACTTT.

This clone has a single count. The genes are TRBV27 and TRBJ2-7; 9 bases agree with TRBD1. V shed 6 bases, J shed 5 bases, and the junction held 8 bases outside the gene matches. Germline CDR1 MNHEY, CDR2 SMNVEV (reference sequence). The CDR3 has 14 residues. The CDR3 is CASSPGTGTHEQYF. The CDR3 DNA reads TGTGCCAGCAGCCCCGGGACAGGGACCCACGAGCAGTACTTC.

The chain has TRBV6-6 and TRBJ2-5; 7 bases align to TRBD1. Per the germline V gene, CDR1 is MNHNY and CDR2 is SVGAGI (reference sequence). The J segment lost 0 bases and the V segment lost 5 bases, leaving 6 bases of the junction unmatched. This CDR3 region has 15 residues. DNA for the CDR3: TGTGCCAGCAGTGCGGACAGGCTGTACCAAGAGACCCAGTACTTC. Its translation: CASSADRLYQETQYF.

The chain carries TRBV7-9 and TRBJ2-3; 10 bases match TRBD1. The germline gives CDR1 SEHNR, CDR2 FQNEAQ (reference sequence). The J segment lost 4 bases and the V segment lost 1 base, leaving 8 bases of the junction unmatched. The CDR3 runs to 17 residues. The CDR3 bases are TGTGCCAGCAGCTTAGGAATCGGACAGGGGGTAGCAGATACGCAGTATTTT. Its protein product is CASSLGIGQGVADTQYF.

The J gene is TRBJ1-1, the V gene TRBV2; D ambiguous. This CDR3 is 13 amino acids long. CDR1 is SNHLY and CDR2 is FYNNEI in the germline V gene. Trimming took 4 bases from V and 3 from J, leaving 9 bases between them. CDR3 region: CASSAKPYTEAFF. In nucleotides, the CDR3 is TGTGCCAGCAGTGCTAAACCATACACTGAAGCTTTCTTT.